The following is a T cell receptor beta chain sequence with its context. This record belongs to a study of control samples from healthy donors and cancer patients. TCRdb's copy holds only in-frame clones and misses some; the assay was immunoSEQ multiplex PCR. This table holds about 83,000 clones, about nine tenths found once. Germline CDR1 and CDR2: SGHDT and YYEEEE. The length of the CDR3 is 14 residues. The V and J ends lost 0 bases and 3 bases respectively, with 10 bases between them. The V and J genes are TRBV5-6 and TRBJ2-7; unclear D gene. The receptor comes from a man aged 45-65 years in good health. Sequencing was carried out using blood. The CDR3 sequence: CASSLEQSLYEQYF. The CDR3 DNA reads as TGTGCCAGCAGCTTGGAGCAGTCTCTCTACGAGCAGTACTTC. Variable domain in full (rest from reference TRBV5-6 and TRBJ2-7): DAGVTQSPTHLIKTRGQQVTLRCSPKSGHDTVSWYQQALGQGPQFIFQYYEEEERQRGNFPDRFSGHQFPNYSSELNVNALLLGDSALYLCASSLEQSLYEQYFGPGTRLTVT.